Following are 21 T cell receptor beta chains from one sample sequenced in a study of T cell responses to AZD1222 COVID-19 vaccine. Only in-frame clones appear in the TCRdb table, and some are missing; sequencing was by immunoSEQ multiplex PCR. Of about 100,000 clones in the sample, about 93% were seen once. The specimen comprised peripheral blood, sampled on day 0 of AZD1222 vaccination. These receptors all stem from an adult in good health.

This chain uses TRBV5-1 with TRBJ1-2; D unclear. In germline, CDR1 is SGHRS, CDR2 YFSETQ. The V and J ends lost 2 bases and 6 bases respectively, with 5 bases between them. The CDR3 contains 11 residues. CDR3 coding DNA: TGCGCCAGCAGCTTAAATGATGGCTACACCTTC. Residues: CASSLNDGYTF.

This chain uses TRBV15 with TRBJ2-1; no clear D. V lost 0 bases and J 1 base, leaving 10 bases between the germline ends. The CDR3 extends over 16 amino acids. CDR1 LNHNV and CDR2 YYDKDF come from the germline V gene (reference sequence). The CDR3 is CATSRDRGGSYNEQFF. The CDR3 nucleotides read TGTGCCACCAGCAGAGATCGAGGCGGTTCCTACAATGAGCAGTTCTTC.

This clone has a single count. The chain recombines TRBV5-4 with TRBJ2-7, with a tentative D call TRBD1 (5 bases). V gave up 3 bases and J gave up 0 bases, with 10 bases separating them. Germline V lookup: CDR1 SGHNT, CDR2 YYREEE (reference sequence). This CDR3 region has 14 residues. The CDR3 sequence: CASSSRTSSYEQYF. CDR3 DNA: TGTGCCAGCAGCTCCCGGACATCCTCCTACGAGCAGTACTTC.

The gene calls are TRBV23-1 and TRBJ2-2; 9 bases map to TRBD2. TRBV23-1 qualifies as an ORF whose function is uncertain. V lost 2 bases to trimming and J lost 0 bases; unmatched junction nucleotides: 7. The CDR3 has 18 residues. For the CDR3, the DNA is TGCGCCAGCAGTCAAGCGGGAGGGCCCCCTTCGAACACCGGGGAGCTGTTTTTT. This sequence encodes CASSQAGGPPSNTGELFF.

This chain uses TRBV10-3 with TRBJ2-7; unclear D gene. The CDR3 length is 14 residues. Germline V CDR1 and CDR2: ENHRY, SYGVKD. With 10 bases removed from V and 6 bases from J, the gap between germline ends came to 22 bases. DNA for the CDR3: TGTGCCACCGCCCTCGACGGAGTCCTCGTCGAGCAGTACTTC. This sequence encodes CATALDGVLVEQYF.

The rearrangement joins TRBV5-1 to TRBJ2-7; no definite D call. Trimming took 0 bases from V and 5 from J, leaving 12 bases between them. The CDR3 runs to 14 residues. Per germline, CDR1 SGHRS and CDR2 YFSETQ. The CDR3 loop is CASSLVGIPNEQYF. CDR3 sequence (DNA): TGCGCCAGCAGCTTGGTGGGAATACCCAACGAGCAGTACTTC.

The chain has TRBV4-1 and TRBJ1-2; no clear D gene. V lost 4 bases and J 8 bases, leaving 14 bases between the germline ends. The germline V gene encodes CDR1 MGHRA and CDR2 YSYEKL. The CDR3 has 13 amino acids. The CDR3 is CASSRLGVRGYTF. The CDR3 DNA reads TGCGCCAGCAGCCGGCTTGGAGTACGGGGCTACACCTTC.

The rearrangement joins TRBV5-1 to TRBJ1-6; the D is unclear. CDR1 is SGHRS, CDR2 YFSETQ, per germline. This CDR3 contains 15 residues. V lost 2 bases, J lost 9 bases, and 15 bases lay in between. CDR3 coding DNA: TGCGCCAGCAGCTTAGGAGTCAACGCCGTTTCACCCCTCCACTTT. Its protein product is CASSLGVNAVSPLHF.

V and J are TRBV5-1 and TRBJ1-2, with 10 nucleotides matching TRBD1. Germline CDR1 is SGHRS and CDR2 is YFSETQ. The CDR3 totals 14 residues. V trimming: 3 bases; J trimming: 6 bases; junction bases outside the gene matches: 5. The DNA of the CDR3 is TGCGCCAGCAGCTGGGGGACAGGGGATCATGGCTACACCTTC. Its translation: CASSWGTGDHGYTF.

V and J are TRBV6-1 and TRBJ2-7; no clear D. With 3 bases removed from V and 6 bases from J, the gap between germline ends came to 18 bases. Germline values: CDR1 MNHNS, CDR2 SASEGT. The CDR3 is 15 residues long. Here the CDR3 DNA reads TGTGCCAGCAGTGAGACGCGCCTACGGCCCCTCGAGCAGTACTTC. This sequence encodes CASSETRLRPLEQYF.

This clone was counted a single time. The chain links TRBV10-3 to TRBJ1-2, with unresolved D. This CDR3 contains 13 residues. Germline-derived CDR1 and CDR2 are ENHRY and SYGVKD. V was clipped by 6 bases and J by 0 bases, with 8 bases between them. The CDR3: CAIRGRTNYGYTF. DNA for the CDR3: TGTGCCATCAGAGGACGGACTAACTATGGCTACACCTTC.

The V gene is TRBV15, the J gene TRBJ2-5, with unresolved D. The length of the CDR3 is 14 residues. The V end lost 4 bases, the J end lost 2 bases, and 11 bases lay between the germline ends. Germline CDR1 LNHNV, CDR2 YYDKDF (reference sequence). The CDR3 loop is CATSKRHQQETQYF. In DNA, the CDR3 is TGTGCCACCAGCAAGCGACACCAACAAGAGACCCAGTACTTC. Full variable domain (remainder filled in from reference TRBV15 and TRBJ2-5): DAMVIQNPRYQVTQFGKPVTLSCSQTLNHNVMYWYQQKSSQAPKLLFHYYDKDFNNEADTPDNFQSRRPNTSFCFLDIRSPGLGDTAMYLCATSKRHQQETQYFGPGTRLLVL.

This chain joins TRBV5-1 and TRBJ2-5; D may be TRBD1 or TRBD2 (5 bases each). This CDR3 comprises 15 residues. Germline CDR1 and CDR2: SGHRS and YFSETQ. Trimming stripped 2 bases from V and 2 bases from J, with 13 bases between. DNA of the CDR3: TGCGCCAGCAGCTTAATGGGGACGGGGCAAGAGACCCAGTACTTC. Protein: CASSLMGTGQETQYF.

The CDR3 DNA follows: TGTGCCAGCAGCCAAGGGGCGGGGGGAGGACAGCCCCAGCATTTT. Encoded protein: CASSQGAGGGQPQHF. The V and J genes are TRBV4-2 and TRBJ1-5; possibly TRBD1 for D (5 bases). The CDR3 loop spans 15 amino acids. Germline V gene sequence: CDR1 LGHNA, CDR2 YNFKEQ. Trimming stripped 1 base from V and 7 bases from J, with 14 bases between.

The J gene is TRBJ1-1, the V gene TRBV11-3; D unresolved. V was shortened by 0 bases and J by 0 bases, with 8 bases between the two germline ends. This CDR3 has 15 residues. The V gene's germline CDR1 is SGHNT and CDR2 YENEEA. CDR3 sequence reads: CASSLEMAVNTEAFF. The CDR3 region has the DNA TGTGCCAGCAGCTTAGAAATGGCGGTGAACACTGAAGCTTTCTTT.

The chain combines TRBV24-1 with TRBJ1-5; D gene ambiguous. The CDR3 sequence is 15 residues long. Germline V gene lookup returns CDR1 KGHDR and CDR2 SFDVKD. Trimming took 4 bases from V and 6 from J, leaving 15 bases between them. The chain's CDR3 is CATSDPKVGSQPQHF. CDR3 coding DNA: TGTGCCACCAGTGACCCCAAGGTAGGGAGTCAGCCCCAGCATTTT.

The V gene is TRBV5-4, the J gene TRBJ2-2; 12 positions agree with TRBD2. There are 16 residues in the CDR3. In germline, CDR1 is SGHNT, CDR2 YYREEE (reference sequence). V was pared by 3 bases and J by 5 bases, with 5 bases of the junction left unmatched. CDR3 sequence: CASSSGTSGRTGELFF. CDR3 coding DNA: TGTGCCAGCAGCTCGGGAACTAGCGGGAGGACCGGGGAGCTGTTTTTT.

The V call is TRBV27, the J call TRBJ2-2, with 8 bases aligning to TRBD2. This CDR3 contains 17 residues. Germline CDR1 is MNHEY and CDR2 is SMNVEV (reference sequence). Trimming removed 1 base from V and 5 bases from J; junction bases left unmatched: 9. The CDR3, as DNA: TGTGCCAGCAGTTTATTAATAAGGCGGGAGGTAACCGGGGAGCTGTTTTTT. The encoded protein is CASSLLIRREVTGELFF.

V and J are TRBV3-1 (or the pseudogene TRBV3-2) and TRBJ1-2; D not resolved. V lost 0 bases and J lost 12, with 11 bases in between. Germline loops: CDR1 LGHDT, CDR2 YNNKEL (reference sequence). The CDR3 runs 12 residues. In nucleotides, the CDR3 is TGTGCCAGCAGCCAAGAAGGCCGCGGCGACACCTTC. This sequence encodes CASSQEGRGDTF.

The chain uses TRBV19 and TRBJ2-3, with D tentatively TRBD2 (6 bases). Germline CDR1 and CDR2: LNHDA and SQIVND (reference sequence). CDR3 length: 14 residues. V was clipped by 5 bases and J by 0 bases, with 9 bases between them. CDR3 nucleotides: TGTGCCAGTAGTCCCCTAGCGAGCACAGATACGCAGTATTTT. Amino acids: CASSPLASTDTQYF.

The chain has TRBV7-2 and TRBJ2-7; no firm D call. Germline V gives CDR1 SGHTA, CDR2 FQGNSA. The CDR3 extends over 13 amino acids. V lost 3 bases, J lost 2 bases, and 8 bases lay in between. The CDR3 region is CASSFYGTYEQYF. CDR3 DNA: TGTGCCAGCAGCTTCTACGGTACCTACGAGCAGTACTTC.